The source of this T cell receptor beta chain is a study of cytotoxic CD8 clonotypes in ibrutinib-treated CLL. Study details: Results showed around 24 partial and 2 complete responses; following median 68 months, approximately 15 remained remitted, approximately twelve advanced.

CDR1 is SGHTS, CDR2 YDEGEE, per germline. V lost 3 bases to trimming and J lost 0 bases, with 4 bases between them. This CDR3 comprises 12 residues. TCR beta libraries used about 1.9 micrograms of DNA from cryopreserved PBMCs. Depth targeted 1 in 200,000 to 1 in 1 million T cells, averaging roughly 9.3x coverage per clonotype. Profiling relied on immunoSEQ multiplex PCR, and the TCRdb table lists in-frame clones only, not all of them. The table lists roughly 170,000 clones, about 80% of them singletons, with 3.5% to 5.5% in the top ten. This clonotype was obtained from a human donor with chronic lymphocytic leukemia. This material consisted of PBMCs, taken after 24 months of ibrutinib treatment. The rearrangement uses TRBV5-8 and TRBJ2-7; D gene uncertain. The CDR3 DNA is TGTGCCAGCAGCTCGAGCTCCTACGAGCAGTACTTC. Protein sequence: CASSSSSYEQYF.